A selection of T cell receptor beta chains follows, all from one sample in a study of shared clonotypes between healthy human individuals. Clones were sequenced by immunoSEQ multiplex PCR, and TCRdb holds only the in-frame ones, with some missing. The repertoire holds 2.3 million or so clones, with approximately 95% as singletons. Sequencing was done on a sample of naive CD4+ T cells from PBMCs. These receptors all come from a man between 18 and 35 years old in good health. Some clones in this sample may be carry-over from other donors' samples. Each CDR3 is given with its conserved first and last residue.

CDR3aa,j_gene,v_gene,len
CASSFREGGGEQYF,TRBJ2-7,TRBV7-9,14
CASSPPGGRAATNEKLFF,TRBJ1-4,TRBV18,18
CASSLVVTSDHNEQFF,TRBJ2-1,TRBV5-8,16
CASSVFQGAGQETQYF,TRBJ2-5,TRBV9,16
CASSLGRPGWELFF,TRBJ2-2,TRBV11-2,14
CASSRPPWGQGAYEQYF,TRBJ2-7,TRBV28,17
CASRRSNGLFGYTF,TRBJ1-2,TRBV6-5,14
CASSLTGAPNTGELFF,TRBJ2-2,TRBV7-8,16
CASSFGPLYGYTF,TRBJ1-2,TRBV28,13
CASSRTGTSNPGELFF,TRBJ2-2,TRBV5-1,16
CASTLTSGNNEQFF,TRBJ2-1,TRBV5-1,14
CASSLTGDTIYF,TRBJ1-3,TRBV28,12
CASSPGVTDGYTF,TRBJ1-2,TRBV18,13
CASSQLRVILQETQYF,TRBJ2-5,TRBV7-3,16